This TCR beta chain was observed in a study of T cells in Graves' hyperthyroidism and ophthalmopathy. Whole-study context: Peripheral blood samples were taken at initial diagnosis, prior to any treatment.

This clonotype was counted between two and nine times. Amplification of TCR beta CDR3 regions was performed using RNA transcripts as template. Initially, a first-round RT-PCR of the TCR CDR3 employed the HTBI primer set. Each CDR3 protein is one row after TCRdb ran MiXCR on the multiplex PCR reads. The sample lists some 250,000 distinct CDR3 sequences, about 16% seen once, with around 30% in the top ten. V shed 3 bases and J 4 bases; nucleotides not matched to a gene: 10. Germline CDR1 SGDLS, CDR2 YYNGEE. The CDR3 spans 18 residues. Sequenced material: blood. V gene TRBV9 combines with J gene TRBJ2-1; 13 bases line up with TRBD2. The receptor was derived from a woman aged 45-59 years with Graves' hyperthyroidism that later progressed to Graves' ophthalmopathy. The chain's CDR3 is CASSESGTSGDKYNEQFF. CDR3 sequence (DNA): TGTGCCAGCAGCGAGTCCGGGACTAGCGGGGATAAATACAATGAGCAGTTCTTC.